The rows below give T cell receptor beta chains drawn from one sample of a study of early stage breast cancer tumors. Profiled with immunoSEQ multiplex PCR; TCRdb holds only in-frame clones, not every one. Altogether approximately 6,500 clones are present, over 50% being singletons, with the ten largest covering approximately 13%. The sequenced sample was normal breast tissue next to the tumor. Receptors were obtained from a person between 50 and 60 years old with breast cancer. The CDR3 runs from the conserved cysteine through the conserved F or W. The D gene is left open where the match is weak. Clone sizes are given selectively: once, few, many, or a class where the clone is expanded.

v_call: TRBV5-1; j_call: TRBJ2-7; d_call: NA; clone_size: NA; cdr3_nt: TGCGCCAGCAGCTTGGGGACCCCAGCCTACGAGCAGTACTTC; cdr3_aa: CASSLGTPAYEQYF
v_call: TRBV7-9; j_call: TRBJ1-3; d_call: NA; clone_size: NA; cdr3_nt: TGTGCCAGCAGCGCTAGCACAGGGCTCGGAAACACCATATATTTT; cdr3_aa: CASSASTGLGNTIYF
v_call: TRBV5-1; j_call: TRBJ2-5; d_call: TRBD1; clone_size: NA; cdr3_nt: TGCGCCAGCAGCGAGGGGGCGCGGGAGACCCAGTACTTC; cdr3_aa: CASSEGARETQYF
v_call: TRBV7-2; j_call: TRBJ2-7; d_call: TRBD2; clone_size: once; cdr3_nt: TGTGCCAGCAGCCTCGGAGCGGGAGGTATAGCCGAGCAGTACTTC; cdr3_aa: CASSLGAGGIAEQYF
v_call: TRBV9; j_call: TRBJ1-4; d_call: NA; clone_size: NA; cdr3_nt: TGTGCCAGCAGCGTAGTCCTTAGGACAGCGGGGAATGAAAAACTGTTTTTT; cdr3_aa: CASSVVLRTAGNEKLFF
v_call: TRBV4-2; j_call: TRBJ2-2; d_call: NA; clone_size: once; cdr3_nt: TGTGCCAGCAGCCAAGGAAGGGGGGGCGGGAGCCCCGGGGAGCTGTTTTTT; cdr3_aa: CASSQGRGGGSPGELFF
v_call: TRBV12-2; j_call: TRBJ2-5; d_call: NA; clone_size: few; cdr3_nt: TGTGCAAGTCGCCTAGCGGCTCGTCAAGAGACCCAGTACTTC; cdr3_aa: CASRLAARQETQYF
v_call: TRBV30; j_call: TRBJ1-5; d_call: NA; clone_size: few; cdr3_nt: TGTGCCTGGAGGGGGAAAGGGGGGGTTCAGCCCCAGCATTTT; cdr3_aa: CAWRGKGGVQPQHF
v_call: TRBV7-9; j_call: TRBJ2-7; d_call: TRBD2; clone_size: NA; cdr3_nt: TGTGCCAGCAGCCGATATTCAAGGCGGGAGGGTAACGAGCAGTACTTC; cdr3_aa: CASSRYSRREGNEQYF
v_call: TRBV7-2; j_call: TRBJ2-5; d_call: NA; clone_size: NA; cdr3_nt: TGTGCCAGCAGCTTAGCGCGTCAAGAGACCCAGTACTTC; cdr3_aa: CASSLARQETQYF
v_call: TRBV13; j_call: TRBJ2-7; d_call: NA; clone_size: large; cdr3_nt: TGTGCCAGCAGCTTAGCGGGGAGCTCCTACGAGCAGTACTTC; cdr3_aa: CASSLAGSSYEQYF
v_call: TRBV27; j_call: TRBJ1-5; d_call: NA; clone_size: NA; cdr3_nt: TGTGCCAGCAGTCCCGACAGGTCGCGGGGCTTTAGCAATCAGCCCCAGCATTTT; cdr3_aa: CASSPDRSRGFSNQPQHF
v_call: TRBV6-1; j_call: TRBJ1-1; d_call: TRBD1; clone_size: once; cdr3_nt: TGTGCCAGCAGTGAAGTCGTGGACAGGGAGGGCACTGAAGCTTTCTTT; cdr3_aa: CASSEVVDREGTEAFF
v_call: TRBV2; j_call: TRBJ2-1; d_call: NA; clone_size: few; cdr3_nt: TGTGCCAGCCAAAAACAGAATTCCTACAATGAGCAGTTCTTC; cdr3_aa: CASQKQNSYNEQFF
v_call: TRBV2; j_call: TRBJ2-2; d_call: NA; clone_size: few; cdr3_nt: TGTGCCAGCAGGAGCACCGGGGAGCTGTTTTTT; cdr3_aa: CASRSTGELFF
v_call: TRBV6-5; j_call: TRBJ1-1; d_call: NA; clone_size: NA; cdr3_nt: TGTGCCAGCAGAAGACAGGATTTGAACACTGAAGCTTTCTTT; cdr3_aa: CASRRQDLNTEAFF
v_call: TRBV19; j_call: TRBJ2-1; d_call: TRBD1; clone_size: NA; cdr3_nt: TGTGCCAGTAGTGAAACAGGGGGTTTTGGGAATGAGCAGTTCTTC; cdr3_aa: CASSETGGFGNEQFF
v_call: TRBV6-6; j_call: TRBJ2-7; d_call: TRBD1; clone_size: NA; cdr3_nt: TGTGCCAGCAGTTACGGAGGGACAGGTTCATACGAGCAGTACTTC; cdr3_aa: CASSYGGTGSYEQYF
v_call: TRBV7-2; j_call: TRBJ2-7; d_call: NA; clone_size: NA; cdr3_nt: TGTGCCAGCAGCGCCGGACACTCGAGCTCCTACGAGCAGTACTTC; cdr3_aa: CASSAGHSSSYEQYF
v_call: TRBV14; j_call: TRBJ2-6; d_call: NA; clone_size: NA; cdr3_nt: TGTGCCAGCAGCCGATTAACTGCCATGGGGCATTCTGGGGCCAACGTCCTGACTTTC; cdr3_aa: CASSRLTAMGHSGANVLTF
v_call: TRBV7-2; j_call: TRBJ1-2; d_call: TRBD1; clone_size: few; cdr3_nt: TGTGCCAGCAGCAAATCCGGGACAGGTGCCTATGGCTACACCTTC; cdr3_aa: CASSKSGTGAYGYTF
v_call: TRBV10-3; j_call: TRBJ2-1; d_call: NA; clone_size: NA; cdr3_nt: TGTGCCATCCGCTCGCGCCCCAGCTCCTACAATGAGCAGTTCTTC; cdr3_aa: CAIRSRPSSYNEQFF
v_call: TRBV5-1; j_call: TRBJ2-1; d_call: NA; clone_size: once; cdr3_nt: TGCGCCAGCAGCTTGGGAGGGGGGGTTTACAATGAGCAGTTCTTC; cdr3_aa: CASSLGGGVYNEQFF
v_call: TRBV9; j_call: TRBJ2-7; d_call: TRBD1; clone_size: few; cdr3_nt: TGTGCCAGCAGCTGGGGACAGGGAGGCCACGAGCAGTACTTC; cdr3_aa: CASSWGQGGHEQYF
v_call: TRBV7-2; j_call: TRBJ2-3; d_call: NA; clone_size: few; cdr3_nt: TGTGCCAGCAGCTTAGACGGGCCAACCGATACGCAGTATTTT; cdr3_aa: CASSLDGPTDTQYF
v_call: TRBV6-1; j_call: TRBJ2-7; d_call: TRBD2; clone_size: NA; cdr3_nt: TGTGCCAGCAGTGAAGCGGGGGGGTCCTACGAGCAGTACTTC; cdr3_aa: CASSEAGGSYEQYF
v_call: TRBV7-9; j_call: TRBJ1-1; d_call: NA; clone_size: NA; cdr3_nt: TGTGCCAGCAGTCGCGACGTAACTATGAACACTGAAGCTTTCTTT; cdr3_aa: CASSRDVTMNTEAFF
v_call: TRBV2; j_call: TRBJ2-7; d_call: TRBD2; clone_size: few; cdr3_nt: TGTGCCAGCAGAATCTTTCTAGCGGGAGTAACCTACGAGCAGTACTTC; cdr3_aa: CASRIFLAGVTYEQYF
v_call: TRBV30; j_call: TRBJ2-2; d_call: NA; clone_size: few; cdr3_nt: TGTGCCTGGAGTGTAGGGAGGGGGACCGGGGAGCTGTTTTTT; cdr3_aa: CAWSVGRGTGELFF
v_call: TRBV5-1; j_call: TRBJ2-5; d_call: TRBD1; clone_size: NA; cdr3_nt: TGCGCCAGCAACTGGGGGCAGGGGGCTTTGAAGACCCAGTACTTC; cdr3_aa: CASNWGQGALKTQYF
v_call: TRBV6-6; j_call: TRBJ2-5; d_call: TRBD2; clone_size: few; cdr3_nt: TGTGCCAGCAGTTCTAGCGGGAGGCCGTGGGAGACCCAGTACTTC; cdr3_aa: CASSSSGRPWETQYF
v_call: TRBV6-1; j_call: TRBJ2-7; d_call: NA; clone_size: NA; cdr3_nt: TGTGCCAGCAGTGAGGGACTCTACTACGAGCAGTACTTC; cdr3_aa: CASSEGLYYEQYF
v_call: TRBV15; j_call: TRBJ2-7; d_call: TRBD1; clone_size: NA; cdr3_nt: TGTGCCACCAGCCTAGACAGGGGGCCCTACGAGCAGTACTTC; cdr3_aa: CATSLDRGPYEQYF
v_call: TRBV6-5; j_call: TRBJ2-5; d_call: TRBD2; clone_size: NA; cdr3_nt: TGTGCCGGCAGAGGCGGGAGCCTGCGACAAGAGACCCAGTACTTC; cdr3_aa: CAGRGGSLRQETQYF
v_call: TRBV7-3; j_call: TRBJ2-5; d_call: TRBD2; clone_size: NA; cdr3_nt: TGTGCCAGCAGCTTCCTTAGCGGGAAGCAAGAGACCCAGTACTTC; cdr3_aa: CASSFLSGKQETQYF
v_call: TRBV19; j_call: TRBJ1-2; d_call: NA; clone_size: NA; cdr3_nt: TGTGCCAGTAGTATAGGTACAGCCTATGGCTACACCTTC; cdr3_aa: CASSIGTAYGYTF
v_call: TRBV5-1; j_call: TRBJ1-2; d_call: TRBD1; clone_size: NA; cdr3_nt: TGCGCCAGCAGCCAGAAGTACCGGGACAGCGGCTATGGCTACACCTTC; cdr3_aa: CASSQKYRDSGYGYTF
v_call: TRBV7-3; j_call: TRBJ2-3; d_call: TRBD2; clone_size: NA; cdr3_nt: TGTGCCAGCAGCAGACTAGCGTATAGCACAGATACGCAGTATTTT; cdr3_aa: CASSRLAYSTDTQYF
v_call: TRBV29-1; j_call: TRBJ2-7; d_call: TRBD2; clone_size: NA; cdr3_nt: TGCAGCGCCCTCGGGGCGGGAGGATCCTACGAGCAGTACTTC; cdr3_aa: CSALGAGGSYEQYF
v_call: TRBV4-1; j_call: TRBJ2-7; d_call: NA; clone_size: NA; cdr3_nt: TGCGCCAGCAGCCAGGAGGGACCGGGACTCTACGAGCAGTACTTC; cdr3_aa: CASSQEGPGLYEQYF
v_call: TRBV25-1; j_call: TRBJ2-7; d_call: TRBD1; clone_size: NA; cdr3_nt: TGTGCCAGCAGTGGTACCGGGACAGTCCACGAGCAGTACTTC; cdr3_aa: CASSGTGTVHEQYF
v_call: TRBV27; j_call: TRBJ1-4; d_call: NA; clone_size: NA; cdr3_nt: TGTGCCAGCAGTTTAGCGGACAGATTAGAAAAACTGTTTTTT; cdr3_aa: CASSLADRLEKLFF
v_call: TRBV11-2; j_call: TRBJ2-7; d_call: NA; clone_size: NA; cdr3_nt: TGTGCCAGCAGCCTTGGTACTAACTACGAGCAGTACTTC; cdr3_aa: CASSLGTNYEQYF
v_call: TRBV5-1; j_call: TRBJ2-1; d_call: NA; clone_size: NA; cdr3_nt: TGCGCCAGCAGCTCTACCGGGACCAACTCCTACAATGAGCAGTTCTTC; cdr3_aa: CASSSTGTNSYNEQFF
v_call: TRBV7-8; j_call: TRBJ1-5; d_call: NA; clone_size: NA; cdr3_nt: TGTGCCAGCAGCCCACGGCAGGCTAGCAATCAGCCCCAGCATTTT; cdr3_aa: CASSPRQASNQPQHF
v_call: TRBV19; j_call: TRBJ1-1; d_call: TRBD1; clone_size: NA; cdr3_nt: TGTGCCAGTACCACCGGGACAGGGGAGAACACTGAAGCTTTCTTT; cdr3_aa: CASTTGTGENTEAFF
v_call: TRBV9; j_call: TRBJ1-1; d_call: NA; clone_size: NA; cdr3_nt: TGTGCCAGCAGCGTGTCCGGGACCGACTTTGGGAACACTGAAGCTTTCTTT; cdr3_aa: CASSVSGTDFGNTEAFF
v_call: TRBV18; j_call: TRBJ2-7; d_call: NA; clone_size: medium-sized; cdr3_nt: TGTGCCAGCTCCAGACAGGGACTTGACGTCCTCGGCGAGCAGTACTTC; cdr3_aa: CASSRQGLDVLGEQYF
v_call: TRBV7-2; j_call: TRBJ2-7; d_call: NA; clone_size: NA; cdr3_nt: TGTGCCAGCAGCCCACAGGGGGGGCGCCTAGTCTCCTACGAGCAGTACTTC; cdr3_aa: CASSPQGGRLVSYEQYF
v_call: TRBV6-6; j_call: TRBJ1-1; d_call: NA; clone_size: NA; cdr3_nt: TGTGCCAGCAGTTACAACCTGGGAGGGTCCACTGAAGCTTTCTTT; cdr3_aa: CASSYNLGGSTEAFF
v_call: TRBV29-1; j_call: TRBJ2-5; d_call: NA; clone_size: NA; cdr3_nt: TGCAGCATTTTGGAAGGAGACGCTCGGGCCCAGTACTTC; cdr3_aa: CSILEGDARAQYF
v_call: TRBV28; j_call: TRBJ2-1; d_call: NA; clone_size: NA; cdr3_nt: TGTGCCAGCCAAACTCCAACCAGCCACAATGAGCAGTTCTTC; cdr3_aa: CASQTPTSHNEQFF
v_call: TRBV7-9; j_call: TRBJ2-2; d_call: TRBD2; clone_size: NA; cdr3_nt: TGTGCCAGCAGTTACCCCTCGGGGGGGGGCAACACCGGGGAGCTGTTTTTT; cdr3_aa: CASSYPSGGGNTGELFF
v_call: TRBV2; j_call: TRBJ1-5; d_call: NA; clone_size: NA; cdr3_nt: TGTGCCAGCAGTGCGCAGGGCCATCAGCCCCAGCATTTT; cdr3_aa: CASSAQGHQPQHF
v_call: TRBV25-1; j_call: TRBJ1-1; d_call: NA; clone_size: NA; cdr3_nt: TGTGCCAGCAGAACAGGCCCCTATAGTAACACTGAAGCTTTCTTT; cdr3_aa: CASRTGPYSNTEAFF
v_call: TRBV6-5; j_call: TRBJ1-1; d_call: NA; clone_size: NA; cdr3_nt: TGTGCCAGCACCCCCGCGCAGGGACAAGCTTTCTTT; cdr3_aa: CASTPAQGQAFF
v_call: TRBV6-1; j_call: TRBJ1-5; d_call: NA; clone_size: NA; cdr3_nt: TGTGCCAGCAAAGAAATTAGCAATCAGCCCCAGCATTTT; cdr3_aa: CASKEISNQPQHF
v_call: TRBV2; j_call: TRBJ1-2; d_call: NA; clone_size: NA; cdr3_nt: TGTGCCAGCAGGGAGGGGTCTAACTATGGCTACACCTTC; cdr3_aa: CASREGSNYGYTF
v_call: TRBV29-1; j_call: TRBJ1-5; d_call: NA; clone_size: medium-sized; cdr3_nt: TGCAGCGTTCTAACAGAGGCAGGCCGCAATCAGCCCCAGCATTTT; cdr3_aa: CSVLTEAGRNQPQHF
v_call: TRBV5-1; j_call: TRBJ2-5; d_call: TRBD2; clone_size: NA; cdr3_nt: TGCGCCAGCAGCTCAACGACTAGCGGATACGAGACCCAGTACTTC; cdr3_aa: CASSSTTSGYETQYF